This entry lists 10 T cell receptor beta chains sequenced from one sample in a study of cytomegalovirus exposure and HLA in healthy donors. Repertoires were generated with immunoSEQ multiplex PCR, while TCRdb's copy carries only in-frame clones and drops some. The repertoire consists of roughly 330,000 clones, with roughly 87% occurring once and the leading ten covering 0.95% to 1.5%. Sequenced input: PBMCs. The receptors originated from a woman aged 25 to 39 in good health and CMV-seropositive.

The V and J genes are TRBV5-1 and TRBJ2-2, with D perhaps matching TRBD2 (5 bases). This CDR3 region has 15 residues. From germline, CDR1 is SGHRS and CDR2 YFSETQ. V shed 0 bases and J shed 3 bases, with 9 bases lying between them. The CDR3 here is CASSLGGLDTGELFF. The CDR3 DNA sequence: TGCGCCAGCAGCTTGGGCGGGTTGGACACCGGGGAGCTGTTTTTT.

The chain links TRBV25-1 to TRBJ2-7; TRBD1 aligns across 7 bases. The ends lost 10 bases at V and 3 bases at J; junction bases unmatched: 9. From germline, CDR1 is MGHDK and CDR2 SYGVNS. The CDR3 extends over 13 amino acids. Here the CDR3 reads CATRDSGVYEQYF. CDR3 bases: TGTGCCACCAGGGACAGCGGCGTCTACGAGCAGTACTTC.

V is TRBV27 and J is TRBJ2-7; D is possibly TRBD1 or TRBD2 (6 bases each). Per germline, CDR1 MNHEY and CDR2 SMNVEV (reference sequence). V lost 3 bases and J 1 base, leaving 16 bases between the germline ends. The CDR3 sequence is 16 residues long. The CDR3 protein is CASSFLRGVPSYEQYF. DNA of the CDR3: TGTGCCAGCAGTTTTTTAAGGGGGGTCCCATCCTACGAGCAGTACTTC.

This clone has only one observation. CDR3 sequence (DNA): TGTGCCAGCAGCCTAATAGCGGGGGCGAACACCGGGGAGCTGTTTTTT. Encoded protein: CASSLIAGANTGELFF. The chain couples TRBV7-3 to TRBJ2-2; TRBD2 matches 9 bases. CDR3 length: 16 amino acids. Looked up from germline, CDR1 is SGHTA and CDR2 is FQGTGA. V trimming: 5 bases; J trimming: 0 bases; junction bases outside the gene matches: 4.

The chain carries TRBV30 and TRBJ2-2; D call uncertain. This CDR3 region has 14 residues. V lost 1 base to trimming and J lost 0 bases, with 6 bases between them. The germline V gene has CDR1 GTSNPN and CDR2 SVGIG (reference sequence). CDR3 DNA: TGTGCCTGGAGTGCAACAGCGAACACCGGGGAGCTGTTTTTT. Residues: CAWSATANTGELFF.

The genes are TRBV27 and TRBJ2-2; 8 nucleotides agree with TRBD1. Germline assignment: CDR1 MNHEY and CDR2 SMNVEV (reference sequence). There are 16 residues in the CDR3. Trimming at V came to 6 bases and at J to 5 bases, leaving 11 bases not matched to a gene. DNA of the CDR3: TGTGCCAGCAGACCTCCAGGACAGGGCGGGACCGGGGAGCTGTTTTTT. It is translated as CASRPPGQGGTGELFF.

The rearrangement links TRBV18 to TRBJ1-1; D may be TRBD1 (6 bases). Germline values: CDR1 KGHSH, CDR2 LQKENI. The CDR3 has 14 amino acids. V shed 6 bases and J shed 0 bases, with 11 bases lying between them. The CDR3 sequence is CASSQGRVNTEAFF. The CDR3 bases are TGTGCCAGCTCGCAGGGGAGGGTGAACACTGAAGCTTTCTTT.

The chain has TRBV19 and TRBJ1-2; D may be TRBD1 (5 bases). The germline V gene has CDR1 LNHDA and CDR2 SQIVND (reference sequence). The CDR3 totals 16 residues. Deletions cut 7 bases from V and 8 bases from J, with 26 bases between. For the CDR3, the DNA is TGTGCCAGTATCCCTAGGTCACTGACTGGGGGAGGAGGCTACACCTTC. It encodes CASIPRSLTGGGGYTF. Together with reference TRBV19 and TRBJ1-2, the CDR3 gives the full variable domain: DGGITQSPKYLFRKEGQNVTLSCEQNLNHDAMYWYRQDPGQGLRLIYYSQIVNDFQKGDIAEGYSVSREKKESFPLTVTSAQKNPTAFYLCASIPRSLTGGGGYTFGSGTRLTVV.

This clone was counted a few times. The V call is TRBV28, the J call TRBJ1-5, with 9 positions matching TRBD1. Germline lookup yields CDR1 MDHEN and CDR2 SYDVKM. With 6 bases clipped from V and 10 bases from J, the junction kept 10 bases outside the gene matches. This CDR3 region has 14 residues. The CDR3 DNA reads TGTGCCAGCAGCCGAGGACAGGGGCAGAATCCCCAGCATTTT. This encodes CASSRGQGQNPQHF. Based on the CDR3 plus reference TRBV28 and TRBJ1-5, the full variable domain is DVKVTQSSRYLVKRTGEKVFLECVQDMDHENMFWYRQDPGLGLRLIYFSYDVKMKEKGDIPEGYSVSREKKERFSLILESASTNQTSMYLCASSRGQGQNPQHFGDGTRLSIL.

Only one count was recorded for this clone. This rearrangement joins TRBV27 to TRBJ1-1; 11 bases are shared with TRBD1. The CDR3 totals 14 residues. The germline V gene encodes CDR1 MNHEY and CDR2 SMNVEV (reference sequence). The V segment lost 6 bases and the J segment 5 bases; nucleotides outside the gene matches: 5. CDR3 amino acids: CASRYGTGGTEAFF. The CDR3 DNA reads TGTGCCAGCAGATACGGGACAGGGGGAACTGAAGCTTTCTTT.